This TCR beta chain was recovered during a study of blood T cell repertoires in COVID-19. Study-wide context: Samples taken during acute and convalescent COVID-19 were collected in the United States, Italy and Spain. In each case, the material was cDNA or gDNA derived from T cells, B-cell-depleted T cells, or PBMCs.

As processed by the authors: Amplification from reference gene primers served as the basis for estimated nucleated cell counts. The repertoire was sequenced with immunoSEQ multiplex PCR; TCRdb's copy has only in-frame clones and lacks some. V, J and clone size reflect that table, while D and trimming were determined from the DNA. The profile shows under 45,000 clones, roughly 80% of them singletons. The specimen sequenced was peripheral blood. The receptor comes from an older man with acute or convalescent COVID-19.

CDR3 sequence: CASSPGGTDTQYF. In nucleotides, the CDR3 is TGCGCCAGCAGCCCGGGGGGTACAGATACGCAGTATTTT. This chain uses TRBV5-1 with TRBJ2-3, with 7 nucleotides matching TRBD2. This CDR3 region has 13 residues. J gave up 3 bases and V 4 bases, and 2 bases lay outside the gene matches. CDR1 is SGHRS and CDR2 is YFSETQ in the germline V gene. The variable domain in full, with the rest retrieved from reference TRBV5-1 and TRBJ2-3, is KAGVTQTPRYLIKTRGQQVTLSCSPISGHRSVSWYQQTPGQGLQFLFEYFSETQRNKGNFPGRFSGRQFSNSRSEMNVSTLELGDSALYLCASSPGGTDTQYFGPGTRLTVL.